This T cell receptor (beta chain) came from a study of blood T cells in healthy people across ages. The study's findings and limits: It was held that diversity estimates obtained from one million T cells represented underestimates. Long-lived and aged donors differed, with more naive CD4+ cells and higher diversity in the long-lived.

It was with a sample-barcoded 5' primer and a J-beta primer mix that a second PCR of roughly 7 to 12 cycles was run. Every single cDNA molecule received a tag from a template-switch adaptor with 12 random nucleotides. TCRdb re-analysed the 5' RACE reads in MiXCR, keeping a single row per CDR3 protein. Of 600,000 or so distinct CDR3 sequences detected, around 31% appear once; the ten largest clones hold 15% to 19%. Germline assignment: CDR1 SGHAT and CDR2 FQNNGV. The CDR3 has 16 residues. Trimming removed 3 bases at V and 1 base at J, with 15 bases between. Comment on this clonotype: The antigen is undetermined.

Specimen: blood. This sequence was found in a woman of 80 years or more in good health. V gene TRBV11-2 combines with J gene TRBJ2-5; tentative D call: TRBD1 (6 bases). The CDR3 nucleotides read TGTGCCAGCAGCTTTGGACAGACATACTCCCAAGAGACCCAGTACTTC. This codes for CASSFGQTYSQETQYF.